This TCR beta chain came from a study of blood T cell repertoires in COVID-19. About the study: Samples representing acute and convalescent COVID-19 were sourced from the United States, Italy and Spain. PBMCs, B-cell-depleted T cells, or T cells provided the cDNA or gDNA that made up the material.

Per the study methods: Researchers report that nucleated cell counts were estimated from reference gene primer amplification. Repertoires were generated with immunoSEQ multiplex PCR, while TCRdb's copy carries only in-frame clones and drops some. The V and J calls and clone size are taken from that table; D and trimming were inferred from the DNA. The sample includes about 440,000 clones, approximately 88% seen only once; the top ten take roughly 12%. Patients in Seattle were enrolled during active infection, then followed longitudinally. What was sequenced was peripheral blood. This clonotype was obtained from a woman in her 50s with COVID-19, enrolled during active disease.

CDR3 DNA sequence: TGTGCCAGCAGTTTCTTCAGGGGGAGCTCCTACGAGCAGTACTTC. This gives the protein CASSFFRGSSYEQYF. The V call is TRBV27, the J call TRBJ2-7; 7 nucleotides match TRBD1. Germline V gene data show CDR1 as MNHEY and CDR2 as SMNVEV (reference sequence). With V trimmed by 3 bases and J by 0 bases, 5 bases remained unmatched. This CDR3 has 15 residues.